These T cell receptor beta chains were read from a single sample in a study of shared clonotypes between healthy human individuals. Libraries were prepared by immunoSEQ multiplex PCR; TCRdb keeps only in-frame clonotypes and omits some of them. The sample has more than 2 million clones; 93% are singletons. The sample taken for sequencing was naive CD8+ T cells from PBMCs. The receptors shown here come from a man between 18 and 29 years old in good health. Some clones in this sample may be carry-over from other donors' samples. The CDR3 runs from the conserved cysteine through the conserved F or W. The D gene is left open where the match is weak. Size values are once, few and many counts, or a class for expanded clones, and some rows have none.

TRBV9	-	TRBJ1-5	-	TGTGCCAGCAGCCCTTCGGGGGCTAGCAATCAGCCCCAGCATTTT	CASSPSGASNQPQHF
TRBV7-6	-	TRBJ2-2	TRBD1	TGTGCCAGCAGCCCGGACAGGGGGCCCACCGGGGAGCTGTTTTTT	CASSPDRGPTGELFF
TRBV7-9	-	TRBJ1-2	TRBD1	TGTGCCAGCAGCTTAGAGGCAGGGGGGCAGGTGGTTGGCTACACCTTC	CASSLEAGGQVVGYTF
TRBV11-2	-	TRBJ2-1	TRBD2	TGTGCCAGCGGTTGGGCGGGAGGGCCGGATGAGCAGTTCTTC	CASGWAGGPDEQFF
TRBV27	-	TRBJ2-5	-	TGTGCCAGCAGTCTCGCAGGGTTGGCGGAGACCCAGTACTTC	CASSLAGLAETQYF
TRBV11-2	-	TRBJ2-1	TRBD2	TGTGCCAGCAGCTTAGCGGGAGGGTACAATGAGCAGTTCTTC	CASSLAGGYNEQFF
TRBV27	once	TRBJ2-7	-	TGTGCCAGCAGTTTCCGGGACGAGCAGTACTTC	CASSFRDEQYF
TRBV5-6	-	TRBJ2-1	-	TGTGCCAGCAGTCGGGGTAGCAATGAGCAGTTCTTC	CASSRGSNEQFF
TRBV28	-	TRBJ2-7	TRBD2	TGTGCCAGCAGCCCAACGCGGGAGTTCGGCGAGCAGTACTTC	CASSPTREFGEQYF
TRBV2	-	TRBJ2-5	TRBD2	TGTGCCAGCAGTGATCGGGGAGGGGCGCTTGAGACCCAGTACTTC	CASSDRGGALETQYF
TRBV27	-	TRBJ2-2	TRBD1	TGTGCCAGCAGTTTATCGGCGACAGGGGGCTACGGGGAGCTGTTTTTT	CASSLSATGGYGELFF
TRBV10-1	once	TRBJ2-7	-	TGCGCCAGCAGTGAAGGAGATTACGAGCAGTACTTC	CASSEGDYEQYF
TRBV27	-	TRBJ2-4	TRBD2	TGTGCCAGCAGTTTATCCGCGGGAGGGTTCGAAAACATTCAGTACTTC	CASSLSAGGFENIQYF
TRBV28	-	TRBJ1-2	-	TGTGCCAGCCGCGTTGGCGGCGATGGCTACACCTTC	CASRVGGDGYTF
TRBV5-4	-	TRBJ2-7	TRBD2	TGTGCCAGCACGACTAGCGGCCTCTACGAGCAGTACTTC	CASTTSGLYEQYF
TRBV18	-	TRBJ1-2	-	TGTGCCAGCTCACCACCGGCAGGGAGTATCTATGGCTACACCTTC	CASSPPAGSIYGYTF
TRBV5-5	-	TRBJ2-7	-	TGTGCCAGCAGCTTGGCAGGAGGAACCCACGAGCAGTACTTC	CASSLAGGTHEQYF
TRBV7-8	once	TRBJ2-6	-	TGTGCCAGCAGCTTAGGACGCTCTGGGGCCAACGTCCTGACTTTC	CASSLGRSGANVLTF
TRBV11-1	once	TRBJ1-5	-	TGTGCCAGCAGCTCGGTTTATAGCAATCAGCCCCAGCATTTT	CASSSVYSNQPQHF
TRBV27	-	TRBJ2-7	-	TGTGCCAGCTGGGGCAGCGCACACGAGCAGTACTTC	CASWGSAHEQYF